The subject of this entry is one T cell receptor (beta chain). Generated by immunoSEQ multiplex PCR, the TCRdb table keeps only in-frame clones and is missing some. Found here are just under 250,000 clones, roughly 90% of them singletons; the top ten hold more than 3.5%. This sample was included in a study of blood T cell repertoires in COVID-19. Germline-derived CDR1 and CDR2 are SEHNR and FQNEAQ (reference sequence). Trimming cost V 5 bases and J 0 bases; bases outside gene matches: 3. This CDR3 region has 14 residues. This clonotype was sampled from a woman aged 30 to 39 who had recovered from COVID-19. The chain is built from TRBV7-9 and TRBJ1-2, with 7 bases identical to TRBD1. The sequencing input was PBMCs or T cells enriched from blood (not recorded which). Here the CDR3 DNA reads TGTGCCAGCAGCGGAACAGGGGCTAACTATGGCTACACCTTC. It is translated as CASSGTGANYGYTF.